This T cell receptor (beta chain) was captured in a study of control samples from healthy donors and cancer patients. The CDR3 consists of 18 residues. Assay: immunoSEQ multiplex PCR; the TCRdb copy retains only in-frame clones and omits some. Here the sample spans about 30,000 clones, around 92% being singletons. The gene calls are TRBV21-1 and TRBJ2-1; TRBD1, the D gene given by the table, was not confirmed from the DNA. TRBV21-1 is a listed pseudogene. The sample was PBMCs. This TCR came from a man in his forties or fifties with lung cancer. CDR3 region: CASSKAQRSGGVNNEQFF. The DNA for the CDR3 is TGTGCCAGCAGCAAAGCGCAACGTTCAGGGGGCGTCAACAATGAGCAGTTCTTC.